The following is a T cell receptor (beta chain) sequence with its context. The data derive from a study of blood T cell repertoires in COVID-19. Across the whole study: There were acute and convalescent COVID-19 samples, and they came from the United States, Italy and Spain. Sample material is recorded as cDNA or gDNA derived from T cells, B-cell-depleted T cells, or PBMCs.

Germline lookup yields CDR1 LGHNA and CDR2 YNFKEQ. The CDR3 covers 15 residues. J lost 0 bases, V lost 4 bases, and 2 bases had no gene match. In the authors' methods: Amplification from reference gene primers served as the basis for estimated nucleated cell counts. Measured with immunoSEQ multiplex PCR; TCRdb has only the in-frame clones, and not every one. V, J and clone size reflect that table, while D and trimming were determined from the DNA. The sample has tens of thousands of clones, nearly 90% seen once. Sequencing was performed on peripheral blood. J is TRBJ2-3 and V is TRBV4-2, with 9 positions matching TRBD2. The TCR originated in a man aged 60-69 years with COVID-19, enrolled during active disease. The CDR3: CASSPSGASTDTQYF. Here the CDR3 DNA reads TGTGCCAGCAGCCCTAGCGGGGCTAGCACAGATACGCAGTATTTT.